What follows are 18 T cell receptor beta chains derived from one specimen sequenced in a study of tumor-infiltrating lymphocytes in primary liver carcinoma. Total RNA and DNA came together from 20-30 mg of bulk tissue without cell sorting. With a constant-region primer, TCR beta cDNA was made from approximately 510 ng of total RNA. Three rounds of nested multiplex PCR with slightly modified ARM-PCR produced TCR beta libraries. Amplification in the first two PCR rounds was performed using TRBV1-TRBV30 forward primers and a C-beta reverse primer for approximately 10 cycles each. From the multiplex PCR reads, TCRdb called clonotypes with MiXCR, one entry per CDR3 protein. The repertoire holds 100,000 or so distinct CDR3 sequences, with around three quarters as singletons. The source material was liver tumor tissue from sampling region 5. Subset described: tumor region T5, tumor centre. All receptors come from a woman aged 55-75 years with primary liver carcinoma and hepatitis B virus infection.

The chain uses TRBV11-1 and TRBJ2-7; D tentatively reads TRBD1 or TRBD2 (6 bases each). This CDR3 region has 15 residues. V was shortened by 9 bases and J by 10 bases, with 28 bases between the two germline ends. Germline CDR1 reads SGHAT; CDR2 reads FQDESV (reference sequence). CDR3 nucleotides: TGTGCCAGGAGCCCTCGGACAGCAGGACTACGCGTACAGTACTTC. Amino acid sequence: CARSPRTAGLRVQYF.

Points on this clonotype: One base away lies a much larger clone, so this may be a sequencing read error. The genes are TRBV7-8 and TRBJ2-5; the match to TRBD2 covers 9 bases. CDR1 and CDR2 (germline): SGHVS, FQNEAQ. This CDR3 contains 14 residues. The CDR3 protein is CASSLLAGYEIQYF. CDR3 coding DNA: TGTGCCAGCAGCTTACTAGCGGGATACGAGATCCAGTACTTC.

This clonotype is a singleton in its sample. The junction does not match germline at one end; this may be a read error. For the CDR3, the DNA is TGTGTCAGCAGCGGAATAAGGGATGAGCAGTTCTTC. It encodes CVSSGIRDEQFF. The genes are TRBV6-1 and TRBJ2-1; tentative D call: TRBD2 (5 bases). Germline CDR1 is MNHNS and CDR2 is SASEGT. This CDR3 is built from 12 residues.

This clonotype appeared many times. CDR3 sequence reads: CASSSPRETDTQYF. The CDR3 region has the DNA TGTGCCAGCAGCTCCCCGCGGGAAACGGATACGCAGTATTTT. V usage is TRBV5-4 and J usage is TRBJ2-3; D may be TRBD2 (6 bases). The CDR3 has 14 amino acids. CDR1 SGHNT and CDR2 YYREEE come from the germline V gene (reference sequence). Trimming cost V 3 bases and J 6 bases, with 14 bases left between them.

As to this clonotype: Since the CDR3 does not end with the conserved phenylalanine or tryptophan, this likely comes from a read error. The V and J genes are TRBV11-2 and TRBJ2-1, with 8 bases that match TRBD2. The CDR3 has 17 amino acids. Germline-derived CDR1 and CDR2 are SGHAT and FQNNGV. The CDR3 coding sequence is TGTCCCAGCAGCTTAGGTCTGGTAGCGGGACGGCCGAATGAGCAGTTCCTC. Protein sequence: CPSSLGLVAGRPNEQFL.

A word on this clonotype: Lacking the conserved final phenylalanine or tryptophan, this CDR3 likely reflects a read error. V gene TRBV29-1 combines with J gene TRBJ1-6; a weak D match, TRBD1 (5 bases). CDR1 and CDR2 from the germline V gene are SQVTM and ANQGSEA. Trimming left V 2 bases short and J 10 bases short, with 12 bases between. CDR3 length equals 13 residues. Written as DNA, the CDR3 is TGCAGCGTTGAAATCGACAGCAGGTCACCCCTCCACATT. Protein sequence: CSVEIDSRSPLHI.

On this clonotype itself: The junction departs from germline at one end; a sequencing error may be responsible. The chain recombines TRBV6-5 with TRBJ2-3; D unresolved. CDR3 length equals 14 residues. Germline assignment: CDR1 MNHEY and CDR2 SVGAGI. CDR3 amino acids: CASSYASGTDTHYF. In DNA, the CDR3 is TGTGCCAGCAGTTATGCCTCCGGCACAGATACGCACTATTTT.

As to this clonotype: Since the CDR3 does not end with the conserved phenylalanine or tryptophan, this likely comes from a read error. The limits of the CDR3 on the DNA are not certain, so only TCRdb's listed CDR3 is given. V and J are TRBV11-1 and TRBJ2-7; the table's D call of TRBD2 was not tested on the DNA. 15 amino acids form the CDR3, both terminal residues included. Germline V gene lookup returns CDR1 SGHAT and CDR2 FQDESV (reference sequence). Here the CDR3 reads CASSPRIAGLREHYS.

The chain combines TRBV29-1 with TRBJ2-7; D remains ambiguous. Germline CDR1 SQVTM, CDR2 ANQGSEA. V lost 8 bases to trimming and J lost 2 bases, with 13 bases between them. CDR3 length equals 12 residues. The CDR3 region is CSLGDGPYEQYF. The CDR3 nucleotides are TGCAGCCTTGGCGACGGGCCCTACGAGCAGTACTTC.

This clonotype was picked up many times. The genes are TRBV5-4 and TRBJ1-2, with a weak D call TRBD1 (5 bases). V lost 0 bases, J lost 4 bases, and 10 bases lay in between. Germline assignment: CDR1 SGHNT and CDR2 YYREEE (reference sequence). The CDR3 is made up of 14 amino acids. The CDR3 sequence is CASSLARQIYGYTF. DNA for the CDR3: TGTGCCAGCAGCTTGGCGCGACAGATCTATGGCTACACCTTC.

The chain is built from TRBV12-3 or TRBV12-4 and TRBJ1-1; D gene unclear. The length of the CDR3 is 15 residues. Trimming pared 5 bases from V and 3 bases from J, leaving 16 bases between. This chain's CDR3 is CASSRRSTDDTEAFF. The DNA for the CDR3 is TGTGCCAGCAGTCGAAGGTCCACCGACGACACTGAAGCTTTCTTT.

This chain connects TRBV12-3 or TRBV12-4 to TRBJ1-1; D might be TRBD1 (5 bases). V lost 8 bases and J lost 5, with 15 bases in between. This CDR3 spans 13 amino acids. The CDR3 region is CASVMGGRTEAFF. The DNA for the CDR3 is TGTGCCAGCGTTATGGGGGGGAGAACTGAAGCTTTCTTT.

Note on this clonotype: At one end, the junction sequence differs from germline, possibly due to a read error. V gene TRBV12-3 or TRBV12-4 combines with J gene TRBJ2-1; tentative D call: TRBD2 (6 bases). This CDR3 is built from 16 residues. Written as DNA, the CDR3 is TGTGCCAACAGTAAAGTTGTGTGGGGAGGCGACAATGAGCAGTTCTTT. Residues: CANSKVVWGGDNEQFF.

Concerning this clonotype: No conserved phenylalanine or tryptophan ends this CDR3, so it is likely a read error. The rearrangement links TRBV19 to TRBJ2-6; D unresolved. From germline, CDR1 is LNHDA and CDR2 SQIVND (reference sequence). V was cut by 3 bases and J by 4 bases, with 10 bases left in between. The CDR3 has 15 residues. The CDR3 DNA reads TGTGCCAGTAGTATCAGGATCGCCGGGGCCAACGTCCTGACTTTA. Its translation is CASSIRIAGANVLTL.

As regards this clonotype: A much more abundant neighbour one base away suggests this may be a read error. The V and J genes are TRBV6-6 and TRBJ1-6; 7 bases are a match to TRBD1. Germline-derived CDR1 and CDR2 are MNHNY and SVGAGI (reference sequence). The CDR3 is 15 residues long. Trimming cost V 4 bases and J 8 bases; bases outside gene matches: 8. Here the CDR3 reads CASSCQTGEHSPLHF. The CDR3 DNA sequence: TGTGCCAGCAGTTGCCAAACAGGGGAGCATTCACCCCTCCACTTT.

In regard to this clonotype: Compared with germline, one end of the junction differs, possibly owing to a read error. V is TRBV11-3 and J is TRBJ2-1; D call uncertain. The CDR3 covers 17 residues. CDR1 SGHNT and CDR2 YENEEA come from the germline V gene. For the CDR3, the DNA is TGTGCTAGCAGCATTGATCCCAGGAGTTTTTCCTACAATGAGCAGTTCTTC. Protein sequence: CASSIDPRSFSYNEQFF.

The V gene is TRBV24-1, the J gene TRBJ2-3; TRBD2 aligns across 12 bases. This CDR3 region has 17 residues. With V trimmed by 3 bases and J by 5 bases, 8 bases remained unmatched. Per the germline V gene, CDR1 is KGHDR and CDR2 is SFDVKD. In DNA form, the CDR3 reads TGTGCCACCAGTGATGGGAGGACTAGCGGGATGATAGATACGCAGTATTTT. This codes for CATSDGRTSGMIDTQYF.

Concerning this clonotype itself: A read error is likely, as this CDR3 ends without the conserved phenylalanine or tryptophan. The chain joins TRBV6-6 to TRBJ1-1, with D perhaps TRBD1 (5 bases). The germline CDR1 and CDR2 sequences are MNHNY and SVGAGI (reference sequence). Trimming pared 7 bases from V and 5 bases from J, leaving 14 bases between. CDR3 length equals 13 residues. The CDR3 loop is CASKKPGRTEAFY. The CDR3 DNA reads as TGTGCCAGCAAGAAGCCAGGGCGGACTGAAGCTTTCTAT.